A single sample gave rise to the 3 T cell receptor beta chains below, sequenced in a study of blood T cell repertoires in COVID-19. Clones were sequenced by immunoSEQ multiplex PCR, and TCRdb holds only the in-frame ones, with some missing. Here the sample spans almost 250,000 clones, roughly 90% being singletons. Sequenced sample: PBMCs or T cells enriched from blood (not recorded which). These TCRs come from a woman younger than 45 who had recovered from COVID-19.

This chain uses TRBV6-1 with TRBJ1-4; D perhaps matches TRBD1 (5 bases). Looked up from germline, CDR1 is MNHNS and CDR2 is SASEGT. V shed 3 bases and J shed 7 bases, with 15 bases lying between them. The CDR3 extends over 15 amino acids. CDR3 residues: CASSEGQARGEKLFF. DNA of the CDR3: TGTGCCAGCAGTGAGGGGCAAGCAAGAGGTGAAAAACTGTTTTTT.

This clone appeared a few times. The CDR3 DNA is TGTGCCAGCAGTTTGGGACAGGACAATTCACCCCTCCACTTT. Its protein product is CASSLGQDNSPLHF. The rearrangement uses TRBV28 and TRBJ1-6, with TRBD1 matching over 8 bases. The CDR3 is 14 amino acids. The ends lost 3 bases at V and 7 bases at J; junction bases unmatched: 2. Germline loops: CDR1 MDHEN, CDR2 SYDVKM.

The chain employs TRBV11-3 and TRBJ1-4, with 9 bases matching TRBD1. CDR1 and CDR2 (germline): SGHNT, YENEEA. V lost 1 base, J lost 7 bases, and 13 bases stayed unmatched. The CDR3 totals 18 residues. CDR3 residues: CASSLVCSVGTGTEKLFF. The CDR3 nucleotides read TGTGCCAGCAGCTTAGTCTGTTCCGTCGGGACAGGGACTGAAAAACTGTTTTTT.